The 18 T cell receptor beta chains below all came from one sample that was sequenced in a study of regulatory T cells in long-lasting Graves disease. To make TCR beta libraries, researchers used iRepertoire HTBI primers and Arm-PCR of CDR3 regions. One entry per CDR3 protein, called by TCRdb with MiXCR from the multiplex PCR reads. Of roughly 490,000 distinct CDR3 sequences listed, approximately 23% are singletons. The time point denotes: persistent/refractory GD, antithyroid drugs over 5 years with positive TRAb. Scientists built the TCR library using RNA that was extracted from PBMCs. The material sequenced was peripheral blood mononuclear cells (PBMCs), taken when the disease was refractory, from a patient treated with antithyroid drugs. Source of these receptors: a female donor with Graves disease.

This clonotype was counted ten times or more. The rearrangement joins TRBV2 to TRBJ1-1; 7 positions agree with TRBD1. Per germline, CDR1 SNHLY and CDR2 FYNNEI. The CDR3 is 13 amino acids. Losses at the gene ends were 6 bases for V and 2 bases for J; bases not matched to a gene: 3. CDR3 nucleotide sequence: TGTGCCAGCAGCGGACAGGTCAACACTGAAGCTTTCTTT. Translating it yields CASSGQVNTEAFF.

This clonotype has ten or more counts. The rearrangement joins TRBV15 to TRBJ1-2; no clear D gene. The V and J ends lost 8 bases and 0 bases respectively, with 13 bases between them. CDR1 is LNHNV and CDR2 is YYDKDF in the germline V gene (reference sequence). The CDR3 covers 14 residues. CDR3 amino acids: CATGPRGANYGYTF. CDR3 in DNA: TGTGCCACCGGCCCCCGTGGGGCTAACTATGGCTACACCTTC.

This clonotype was found many times. This rearrangement joins TRBV29-1 to TRBJ1-4; D might be TRBD1 (6 bases). Trimming took off 5 bases at V and 10 bases at J, with 17 bases between the two ends. CDR1 and CDR2 from the germline V gene are SQVTM and ANQGSEA. This CDR3 region has 13 residues. DNA of the CDR3: TGCAGCGTTTCCACAGGGTTGGGGGGAAAACTGTTTTTT. Translating it yields CSVSTGLGGKLFF.

This clonotype was observed many times. The chain employs TRBV19 and TRBJ1-1; 9 positions match TRBD1. This CDR3 contains 16 residues. The V and J ends lost 5 bases and 4 bases, in that order; junction bases with no gene match: 11. Germline V CDR1 and CDR2: LNHDA, SQIVND (reference sequence). The CDR3 region is CASSVTGGLLRTEAFF. CDR3 bases: TGTGCCAGTAGTGTGACAGGGGGACTTCTTCGCACTGAAGCTTTCTTT.

The chain uses TRBV20-1 and TRBJ2-7; no firm D call. Trimming left V 3 bases short and J 5 bases short, with 14 bases between. Germline assignment: CDR1 DFQATT and CDR2 SNEGSKA (reference sequence). There are 13 residues in the CDR3. The CDR3: CSASPLDSHEQYF. The CDR3 DNA reads TGCAGTGCTAGTCCCCTTGATTCCCACGAGCAGTACTTC.

This clonotype appeared a single time. This sequence joins TRBV7-9 and TRBJ1-3; D is perhaps TRBD1 (5 bases). The germline V gene encodes CDR1 SEHNR and CDR2 FQNEAQ (reference sequence). The CDR3 extends over 17 amino acids. V was cut by 3 bases and J by 0 bases, with 15 bases left in between. CDR3 residues: CASSFSPDTLSGNTIYF. The CDR3 coding sequence is TGTGCCAGCAGCTTCTCACCGGACACCCTCTCTGGAAACACCATATATTTT.

This clonotype has a count of ten or more. The gene calls are TRBV13 and TRBJ1-2, with unresolved D. This CDR3 has 13 amino acids. Trimming removed 5 bases at V and 6 bases at J, with 13 bases between. Germline V gene sequence: CDR1 PRHDT, CDR2 FYEKMQ (reference sequence). This CDR3 reads CASSVGSKDGYTF. The CDR3 coding sequence is TGTGCCAGCAGCGTCGGGTCCAAAGATGGCTACACCTTC.

V usage is TRBV11-3 and J usage is TRBJ2-7; D is undetermined. The germline V gene has CDR1 SGHNT and CDR2 YENEEA. With 8 bases removed from V and 0 bases from J, the gap between germline ends came to 11 bases. The length of the CDR3 is 13 residues. The DNA for the CDR3 is TGTGCCAGCGGGCGTAGGGACTCCTACGAGCAGTACTTC. It codes for CASGRRDSYEQYF.

The sample holds many counts of this clonotype. This sequence joins TRBV6-1 and TRBJ2-7; 9 nucleotides line up with TRBD2. The V and J ends lost 6 bases and 6 bases, in that order; junction bases with no gene match: 6. CDR3 length: 13 amino acids. Germline CDR1 is MNHNS and CDR2 is SASEGT. CDR3: CASRWRGGREQYF. CDR3 bases: TGTGCCAGCAGGTGGCGGGGGGGCCGCGAGCAGTACTTC.

The chain joins TRBV19 to TRBJ1-5; D remains unclear. This CDR3 has 16 residues. Trimming took 6 bases from V and 0 from J, leaving 15 bases between them. Germline CDR1 LNHDA, CDR2 SQIVND (reference sequence). The CDR3 region is CASSPLTGPSNQPQHF. CDR3 sequence (DNA): TGTGCCAGTAGCCCCCTCACGGGCCCTAGCAATCAGCCCCAGCATTTT.

This clonotype was seen just once. The CDR3 does not end in the conserved phenylalanine or tryptophan, so this is likely a read error. The chain employs TRBV2 and TRBJ2-7; perhaps TRBD2 as D (6 bases). The CDR3 is 14 amino acids. Trimming removed 6 bases from V and 7 bases from J, with 19 bases in between. Germline V gene data show CDR1 as SNHLY and CDR2 as FYNNEI. DNA of the CDR3: TGTGCCAGCAGCCAAGGGAGGCTTTCGGGTGAGCAGTACCTC. It is translated as CASSQGRLSGEQYL.

This clonotype occurred a few times. The gene calls are TRBV18 and TRBJ1-1; unclear D gene. Germline V gene data show CDR1 as KGHSH and CDR2 as LQKENI. Trimming took 3 bases from V and 3 from J, leaving 11 bases between them. The CDR3 is 14 residues long. The CDR3, as DNA: TGTGCCAGCTCACCTTCCGCCGCGGACACTGAAGCTTTCTTT. Translating it yields CASSPSAADTEAFF.

There are many counts of this clonotype. J is TRBJ1-1 and V is TRBV29-1, with D uncertain. Between the trimmed V and J ends, which lost 4 bases and 2 bases, there was a span of 17 bases. This CDR3 has 15 amino acids. Germline loops: CDR1 SQVTM, CDR2 ANQGSEA. The DNA for the CDR3 is TGCAGCGTTGCTGGGTTTAAGAGGACCAACACTGAAGCTTTCTTT. Amino acid sequence: CSVAGFKRTNTEAFF.

This chain connects TRBV27 to TRBJ1-2; 10 bases line up with TRBD1. Trimming at V came to 10 bases and at J to 7 bases, leaving 15 bases not matched to a gene. Looked up from germline, CDR1 is MNHEY and CDR2 is SMNVEV (reference sequence). The CDR3 consists of 15 residues. Here the CDR3 reads CATLTRQGAGGGYTF. Written as DNA, the CDR3 is TGTGCCACCTTAACTCGACAGGGGGCAGGAGGTGGCTACACCTTC.

This clonotype was observed once. An end of the junction does not agree with germline; a read error may underlie this. V gene TRBV12-3 or TRBV12-4 combines with J gene TRBJ2-2, with 7 bases identical to TRBD1. There are 15 residues in the CDR3. The CDR3 sequence is CASSSNRGDTGEPFF. As DNA, the CDR3 is TGTGCCAGCAGCTCCAACAGGGGAGACACCGGGGAGCCGTTTTTT.

Comments on this clonotype: This may come from a read error, since a much larger clone is one base off. The chain employs TRBV28 and TRBJ1-4; the match to TRBD1 covers 7 bases. CDR1 and CDR2 (germline): MDHEN, SYDVKM. The CDR3 consists of 15 residues. For the CDR3, the DNA is TGTGTCAGCAGTTCGGGCGGGACAGAAAATGAAAAACTGTTTTTT. Protein: CVSSSGGTENEKLFF. Variable domain in full (rest from reference TRBV28 and TRBJ1-4): DVKVTQSSRYLVKRTGEKVFLECVQDMDHENMFWYRQDPGLGLRLIYFSYDVKMKEKGDIPEGYSVSREKKERFSLILESASTNQTSMYLCVSSSGGTENEKLFFGSGTQLSVL.

This clonotype showed up many times. V gene TRBV12-5 combines with J gene TRBJ2-2; D is perhaps TRBD1 (6 bases). Germline V CDR1 and CDR2: LGHNT, FRNRAP. V lost 1 base, J lost 3 bases, and 12 bases lay in between. The CDR3 has 16 amino acids. This CDR3 reads CASGLAIRTDTGELFF. In nucleotides, the CDR3 is TGTGCTAGTGGTTTGGCGATCCGGACAGACACCGGGGAGCTGTTTTTT. The variable domain in full, completed from reference TRBV12-5 and TRBJ2-2, reads DARVTQTPRHKVTEMGQEVTMRCQPILGHNTVFWYRQTMMQGLELLAYFRNRAPLDDSGMPKDRFSAEMPDATLATLKIQPSEPRDSAVYFCASGLAIRTDTGELFFGEGSRLTVL.

This clonotype was found many times. V gene TRBV6-1 combines with J gene TRBJ1-1; D may be TRBD1 (5 bases). There are 14 residues in the CDR3. The V end was cut by 6 bases, the J end by 0 bases, with 11 bases between. The germline V gene has CDR1 MNHNS and CDR2 SASEGT. The CDR3 region is CASRVGVLNTEAFF. CDR3 coding DNA: TGTGCCAGCAGGGTAGGGGTGCTGAACACTGAAGCTTTCTTT.